Below are 6 T cell receptor beta chains sequenced from a single sample in a study of cytomegalovirus exposure and HLA in healthy donors. With 60 Vbeta and 13 Jbeta primers, the PCR was carried out. Sequencing used immunoSEQ multiplex PCR; TCRdb keeps in-frame clones, though not all of them. The profile covers fewer than 250,000 clones, with about 83% appearing a single time and less than 2% taken by the ten largest. Sample: PBMCs. The receptor set was obtained from a man in his forties in good health and CMV-seropositive.

The J gene is TRBJ1-1, the V gene TRBV30; no definite D call. The CDR3 is 13 residues long. V lost 1 base to trimming and J lost 5 bases, with 11 bases between them. The V gene's germline CDR1 is GTSNPN and CDR2 SVGIG (reference sequence). The CDR3 here is CAWSAGPSTEAFF. Here the CDR3 DNA reads TGTGCCTGGAGTGCTGGGCCGTCGACTGAAGCTTTCTTT.

This clone has only a few counts. The CDR3 coding sequence is TGTGCCAGCAGCTTATTAAGAGGGGGCGGCAGGAAAAACATTCAGTACTTC. The encoded protein is CASSLLRGGGRKNIQYF. The chain is built from TRBV7-9 and TRBJ2-4; 7 positions match TRBD1. The trim removed 2 bases at V and 4 bases at J, leaving 11 bases unmatched. This CDR3 has 17 amino acids. CDR1 is SEHNR and CDR2 is FQNEAQ in the germline V gene (reference sequence).

This chain joins TRBV10-3 and TRBJ1-2; D is uncertain. The CDR3 sequence is 15 residues long. Deletions cut 0 bases from V and 1 base from J, with 9 bases between. Germline assignment: CDR1 ENHRY and CDR2 SYGVKD. The CDR3 reads CAISESSRHNYGYTF. Here the CDR3 DNA reads TGTGCCATCAGTGAGTCCTCGCGCCATAACTATGGCTACACCTTC.

The chain couples TRBV5-1 to TRBJ2-2, with 8 bases lining up with TRBD1. CDR1 is SGHRS, CDR2 YFSETQ, per germline. The CDR3 extends over 15 amino acids. J was trimmed by 3 bases and V by 2 bases; bases with no gene match: 3. Here the CDR3 reads CASSLPGGYTGELFF. Written as DNA, the CDR3 is TGCGCCAGCAGCTTACCAGGGGGCTACACCGGGGAGCTGTTTTTT. Filled out from reference TRBV5-1 and TRBJ2-2, the complete variable domain reads KAGVTQTPRYLIKTRGQQVTLSCSPISGHRSVSWYQQTPGQGLQFLFEYFSETQRNKGNFPGRFSGRQFSNSRSEMNVSTLELGDSALYLCASSLPGGYTGELFFGEGSRLTVL.

The chain has TRBV5-1 and TRBJ2-1, with 7 positions matching TRBD2. This CDR3 is 15 amino acids long. V dropped 5 bases and J dropped 9; count of bases not matched to a gene: 14. Per the germline V gene, CDR1 is SGHRS and CDR2 is YFSETQ. Here the CDR3 DNA reads TGCGCCAGCAGAGACCGGGACTATCGCGCTCTTGAGCAGTTCTTC. It translates to CASRDRDYRALEQFF. The variable domain in full, completed from reference TRBV5-1 and TRBJ2-1, reads KAGVTQTPRYLIKTRGQQVTLSCSPISGHRSVSWYQQTPGQGLQFLFEYFSETQRNKGNFPGRFSGRQFSNSRSEMNVSTLELGDSALYLCASRDRDYRALEQFFGPGTRLTVL.

This clone was observed once. J is TRBJ2-3 and V is TRBV18; weak D call: TRBD2 (5 bases). This CDR3 comprises 17 residues. V was shortened by 4 bases and J by 7 bases, with 24 bases between the two germline ends. Germline V gene data show CDR1 as KGHSH and CDR2 as LQKENI. The CDR3 coding sequence is TGTGCCAGCTCACTAACCGGGGTCGGTCACGTAGGCAATACGCAGTATTTT. Amino acid sequence: CASSLTGVGHVGNTQYF.